A selection of T cell receptor beta chains follows, all from one sample in a study of cytomegalovirus exposure and HLA in healthy donors. Clones were read by immunoSEQ multiplex PCR, and TCRdb kept only the in-frame ones, dropping some. The sample carries some 120,000 clones, 60% to 85% recorded once. Sequences were obtained from PBMCs. Receptors were obtained from a human donor in good health. Both conserved end residues are part of each CDR3. Each record gives: J gene, V gene, D gene, clone size, CDR3 protein, CDR3 DNA. A D gene is named only where the DNA matches it firmly. Clone size, where shown, is once, few, many, or a class for clones that have expanded.

TRBJ2-7	TRBV19	TRBD2	-	CASSIGGIGREQYF	TGTGCCAGTAGTATCGGGGGGATAGGTCGCGAGCAGTACTTC
TRBJ1-2	TRBV6-5	-	-	CASRRGSDYGYTF	TGTGCCAGCAGAAGGGGGAGTGACTATGGCTACACCTTC
TRBJ2-2	TRBV4-1	TRBD2	-	CASSPGPLAGTGELFF	TGCGCCAGCAGCCCTGGGCCACTAGCGGGGACCGGGGAGCTGTTTTTT
TRBJ1-1	TRBV28	-	few	CASSSDGGGGTEAFF	TGTGCCAGCAGCTCTGATGGGGGAGGAGGCACTGAAGCTTTCTTT
TRBJ2-7	TRBV11-2	-	-	CASSLGQDHEQYF	TGTGCCAGCAGCTTAGGACAGGACCACGAGCAGTACTTC
TRBJ2-7	TRBV7-6	TRBD1	-	CASSHSFGQGYEQYF	TGTGCCAGCAGCCATAGCTTCGGACAGGGCTACGAGCAGTACTTC
TRBJ2-2	TRBV11-3	-	-	CASSLGGRDTGELFF	TGTGCCAGCAGCTTAGGAGGTCGAGACACCGGGGAGCTGTTTTTT
TRBJ2-7	TRBV4-2	TRBD2	-	CASSEQLAGEVEQYF	TGTGCCAGCAGCGAGCAACTAGCGGGGGAGGTCGAGCAGTACTTC
TRBJ1-1	TRBV19	-	-	CASSPGVGWTEAFF	TGTGCCAGTAGCCCGGGGGTGGGTTGGACTGAAGCTTTCTTT
TRBJ2-1	TRBV5-6	TRBD2	-	CASSSVAGRHNEQFF	TGTGCCAGCAGCTCGGTAGCGGGGAGACACAATGAGCAGTTCTTC
TRBJ2-7	TRBV2	TRBD1	-	CARGDRVSYEQYF	TGTGCCAGGGGGGACAGGGTCTCCTACGAGCAGTACTTC
TRBJ2-7	TRBV25-1	-	-	CASSNYHGEGYEQYF	TGTGCCAGCAGTAATTATCACGGCGAGGGCTACGAGCAGTACTTC
TRBJ2-3	TRBV29-1	-	-	CSVEPSSTDTQYF	TGCAGCGTTGAACCCTCTAGCACAGATACGCAGTATTTT
TRBJ1-2	TRBV28	-	-	CASSLGGGGRGPSGYTF	TGTGCCAGCAGTTTAGGTGGCGGGGGTAGGGGCCCTAGTGGCTACACCTTC
TRBJ2-1	TRBV13	-	-	CASSRGGDLGQFF	TGTGCCAGCAGCCGAGGGGGGGACCTTGGGCAGTTCTTC
TRBJ1-5	TRBV28	-	-	CASLGGGIGQPQHF	TGTGCCAGTTTGGGGGGGGGAATCGGTCAGCCCCAGCATTTT
TRBJ2-3	TRBV15	TRBD2	-	CATSTGLAGAVSEDTQYF	TGTGCCACCAGCACTGGACTAGCGGGGGCCGTAAGTGAGGATACGCAGTATTTT
TRBJ1-1	TRBV6-1	-	few	CASSEVWAVNTEAFF	TGTGCCAGCAGTGAAGTTTGGGCAGTGAACACTGAAGCTTTCTTT